This is a list of T cell receptor beta chains from one sample in a study of shared clonotypes between healthy human individuals. Clones were sequenced by immunoSEQ multiplex PCR, and TCRdb holds only the in-frame ones, with some missing. This table holds roughly 660,000 clones, less than 95% found once. The sample taken for sequencing was memory CD8+ T cells from PBMCs. All receptors come from a man aged 18 to 30 in good health. Some clones in this sample may be carry-over from other donors' samples. Both conserved end residues are part of each CDR3. The D gene is left open where the match is weak. Size is stated for part of the rows, as once, few or many counts, or as a class when the clone is expanded.

clone size: few
V gene: TRBV28
D gene: -
J gene: TRBJ2-7
CDR3 protein: CASSPHVGYEQYF
CDR3 DNA: TGTGCCAGCAGCCCCCATGTCGGGTACGAGCAGTACTTC

clone size: -
V gene: TRBV5-1
D gene: TRBD2
J gene: TRBJ2-7
CDR3 protein: CASSPKLAGGEQYF
CDR3 DNA: TGCGCCAGCAGCCCAAAACTAGCGGGTGGCGAGCAGTACTTC

clone size: -
V gene: TRBV19
D gene: -
J gene: TRBJ2-7
CDR3 protein: CASSIRGTYEQYF
CDR3 DNA: TGTGCCAGTAGTATACGAGGAACCTACGAGCAGTACTTC

clone size: -
V gene: TRBV9
D gene: TRBD1
J gene: TRBJ2-5
CDR3 protein: CASSDDRVQETQYF
CDR3 DNA: TGTGCCAGCAGCGACGACAGGGTCCAAGAGACCCAGTACTTC

clone size: -
V gene: TRBV6-1
D gene: TRBD1
J gene: TRBJ2-3
CDR3 protein: CASRVDRRWGDTQYF
CDR3 DNA: TGTGCCAGCAGGGTGGACAGGCGATGGGGAGATACGCAGTATTTT

clone size: -
V gene: TRBV4-1
D gene: TRBD1
J gene: TRBJ2-1
CDR3 protein: CASSHALGDSENYNEQFF
CDR3 DNA: TGCGCCAGCAGCCACGCCCTGGGGGACAGCGAAAACTACAATGAGCAGTTCTTC

clone size: -
V gene: TRBV11-2
D gene: -
J gene: TRBJ2-1
CDR3 protein: CASSFVWARSYNEQFF
CDR3 DNA: TGTGCCAGCAGCTTTGTGTGGGCCCGGTCCTACAATGAGCAGTTCTTC

clone size: once
V gene: TRBV15
D gene: TRBD2
J gene: TRBJ2-5
CDR3 protein: CATSRDLPSGQETQYF
CDR3 DNA: TGTGCCACCAGCAGAGATCTTCCTAGCGGGCAAGAGACCCAGTACTTC

clone size: -
V gene: TRBV19
D gene: -
J gene: TRBJ2-7
CDR3 protein: CASRGIGRVPYEQYF
CDR3 DNA: TGTGCCAGTAGGGGCATAGGGCGGGTCCCCTACGAGCAGTACTTC

clone size: -
V gene: TRBV30
D gene: -
J gene: TRBJ1-5
CDR3 protein: CAWSITGNQPQHF
CDR3 DNA: TGTGCCTGGAGTATAACAGGGAATCAGCCCCAGCATTTT

clone size: -
V gene: TRBV5-6
D gene: TRBD1
J gene: TRBJ2-2
CDR3 protein: CASSLGTGAGELFF
CDR3 DNA: TGTGCCAGCAGCCTTGGGACAGGGGCCGGGGAGCTGTTTTTT

clone size: -
V gene: TRBV7-6
D gene: TRBD2
J gene: TRBJ2-1
CDR3 protein: CASTLGGSSGYNEQFF
CDR3 DNA: TGTGCCAGCACCCTAGGTGGATCTAGCGGTTACAATGAGCAGTTCTTC

clone size: -
V gene: TRBV15
D gene: TRBD1
J gene: TRBJ1-5
CDR3 protein: CATSRNHRGPGAQHF
CDR3 DNA: TGTGCCACCAGCAGAAACCACAGGGGGCCCGGGGCCCAGCATTTT

clone size: -
V gene: TRBV28
D gene: -
J gene: TRBJ2-7
CDR3 protein: CASSVFRELGYEQYF
CDR3 DNA: TGTGCCAGCAGTGTTTTTAGGGAGTTGGGCTACGAGCAGTACTTC

clone size: -
V gene: TRBV13
D gene: TRBD1
J gene: TRBJ2-7
CDR3 protein: CASSPGTGTHEQYF
CDR3 DNA: TGTGCCAGCAGCCCGGGGACAGGGACCCACGAGCAGTACTTC

clone size: once
V gene: TRBV4-1
D gene: -
J gene: TRBJ1-4
CDR3 protein: CASGQAPQKLFF
CDR3 DNA: TGCGCCAGCGGCCAAGCCCCCCAAAAACTGTTTTTT

clone size: -
V gene: TRBV14
D gene: -
J gene: TRBJ1-1
CDR3 protein: CASSLRRTGTEAFF
CDR3 DNA: TGTGCCAGCAGCCTTAGGCGGACCGGGACTGAAGCTTTCTTT

clone size: -
V gene: TRBV7-9
D gene: -
J gene: TRBJ2-1
CDR3 protein: CASVSLGGREQFF
CDR3 DNA: TGTGCCAGCGTCTCCCTGGGGGGTCGTGAGCAGTTCTTC

clone size: -
V gene: TRBV15
D gene: -
J gene: TRBJ1-5
CDR3 protein: CATSRDLPRSNQPQHF
CDR3 DNA: TGTGCCACCAGCAGAGATCTCCCGAGAAGCAATCAGCCCCAGCATTTT

clone size: few
V gene: TRBV6-5
D gene: TRBD1
J gene: TRBJ2-7
CDR3 protein: CASSLGTGIYEQYF
CDR3 DNA: TGTGCCAGCAGTTTGGGGACAGGGATCTACGAGCAGTACTTC

clone size: -
V gene: TRBV25-1
D gene: -
J gene: TRBJ1-5
CDR3 protein: CASSEGGGNNQPQHF
CDR3 DNA: TGTGCCAGCAGTGAAGGGGGGGGGAACAATCAGCCCCAGCATTTT

clone size: -
V gene: TRBV15
D gene: -
J gene: TRBJ2-1
CDR3 protein: CATSRDVVFSSYEQFF
CDR3 DNA: TGTGCCACCAGCAGAGATGTGGTTTTCAGTTCGTATGAGCAGTTCTTC

clone size: -
V gene: TRBV10-3
D gene: TRBD1
J gene: TRBJ1-1
CDR3 protein: CAISPGGGWNTEAFF
CDR3 DNA: TGTGCCATCAGCCCAGGGGGCGGGTGGAACACTGAAGCTTTCTTT

clone size: -
V gene: TRBV7-9
D gene: -
J gene: TRBJ1-2
CDR3 protein: CASSLGWEGYGYTF
CDR3 DNA: TGTGCCAGCAGCTTAGGATGGGAGGGCTATGGCTACACCTTC

clone size: once
V gene: TRBV27
D gene: TRBD1
J gene: TRBJ2-5
CDR3 protein: CASRPTGGRETQYF
CDR3 DNA: TGTGCCAGCAGGCCAACAGGGGGCAGGGAGACCCAGTACTTC

clone size: -
V gene: TRBV7-9
D gene: -
J gene: TRBJ1-2
CDR3 protein: CASSSGREVYGYTF
CDR3 DNA: TGTGCCAGCAGCTCGGGGAGGGAAGTCTATGGCTACACCTTC

clone size: -
V gene: TRBV6-5
D gene: TRBD1
J gene: TRBJ2-7
CDR3 protein: CASSYKGTVRYEQYF
CDR3 DNA: TGTGCCAGCAGTTACAAGGGGACAGTTCGCTACGAGCAGTACTTC

clone size: -
V gene: TRBV29-1
D gene: TRBD2
J gene: TRBJ2-1
CDR3 protein: CSVVTSGSMFF
CDR3 DNA: TGCAGCGTCGTAACTAGCGGGAGTATGTTCTTC

clone size: -
V gene: TRBV5-3
D gene: TRBD1
J gene: TRBJ2-7
CDR3 protein: CARSFGTEAYEQYF
CDR3 DNA: TGTGCCAGAAGCTTTGGGACAGAGGCCTACGAGCAGTACTTC

clone size: -
V gene: TRBV4-1
D gene: TRBD2
J gene: TRBJ2-1
CDR3 protein: CASSLRSGRYNEQFF
CDR3 DNA: TGCGCCAGCAGCCTTCGGTCCGGGAGGTACAATGAGCAGTTCTTC

clone size: -
V gene: TRBV7-3
D gene: -
J gene: TRBJ1-1
CDR3 protein: CASSSDINPWSEAFF
CDR3 DNA: TGTGCCAGCAGCTCAGACATCAACCCTTGGTCTGAAGCTTTCTTT

clone size: -
V gene: TRBV7-9
D gene: TRBD1
J gene: TRBJ2-7
CDR3 protein: CASSSNTGQGAREQYF
CDR3 DNA: TGTGCCAGCAGCTCAAATACGGGACAGGGGGCGAGGGAGCAGTACTTC

clone size: -
V gene: TRBV5-1
D gene: -
J gene: TRBJ1-1
CDR3 protein: CASSLVSGSNTEAFF
CDR3 DNA: TGCGCCAGCAGCTTGGTTTCAGGGTCGAACACTGAAGCTTTCTTT

clone size: -
V gene: TRBV7-9
D gene: -
J gene: TRBJ1-5
CDR3 protein: CASSLGYSQPQHF
CDR3 DNA: TGTGCCAGCAGCTTAGGGTATAGTCAGCCCCAGCATTTT

clone size: -
V gene: TRBV5-1
D gene: -
J gene: TRBJ2-2
CDR3 protein: CASSLALDSLNGELFF
CDR3 DNA: TGCGCCAGCAGCCTAGCCCTGGACAGCTTGAACGGGGAGCTGTTTTTT

clone size: -
V gene: TRBV14
D gene: -
J gene: TRBJ2-1
CDR3 protein: CASSRMTGTPEQFF
CDR3 DNA: TGTGCCAGCAGCCGCATGACAGGTACGCCGGAGCAGTTCTTC

clone size: -
V gene: TRBV27
D gene: TRBD2
J gene: TRBJ2-3
CDR3 protein: CATITSGYSTDTQYF
CDR3 DNA: TGTGCCACCATTACTAGCGGGTATAGCACAGATACGCAGTATTTT